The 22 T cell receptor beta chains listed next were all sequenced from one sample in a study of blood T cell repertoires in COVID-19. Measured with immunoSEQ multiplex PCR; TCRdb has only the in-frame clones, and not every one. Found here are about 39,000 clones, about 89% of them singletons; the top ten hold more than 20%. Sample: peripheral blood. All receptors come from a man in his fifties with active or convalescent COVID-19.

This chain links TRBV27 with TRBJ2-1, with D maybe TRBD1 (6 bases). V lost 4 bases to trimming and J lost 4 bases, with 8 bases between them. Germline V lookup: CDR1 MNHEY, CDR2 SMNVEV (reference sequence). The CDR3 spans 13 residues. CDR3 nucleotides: TGTGCCAGCAGTTACAGGGAATACAATGAGCAGTTCTTC. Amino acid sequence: CASSYREYNEQFF.

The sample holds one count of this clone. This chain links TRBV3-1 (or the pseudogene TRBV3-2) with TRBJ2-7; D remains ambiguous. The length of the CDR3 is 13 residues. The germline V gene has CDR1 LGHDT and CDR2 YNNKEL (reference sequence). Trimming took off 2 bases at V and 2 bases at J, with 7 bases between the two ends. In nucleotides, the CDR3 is TGTGCCAGCAGCCAACTGGCAGCCTACGAGCAGTACTTC. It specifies CASSQLAAYEQYF.

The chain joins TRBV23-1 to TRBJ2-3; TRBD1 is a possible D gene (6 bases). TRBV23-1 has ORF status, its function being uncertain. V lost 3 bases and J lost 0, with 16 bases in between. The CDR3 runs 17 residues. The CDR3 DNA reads TGCGCCAGCAGTCACCCGAGTACAGGGACAAGCACAGATACGCAGTATTTT. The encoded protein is CASSHPSTGTSTDTQYF.

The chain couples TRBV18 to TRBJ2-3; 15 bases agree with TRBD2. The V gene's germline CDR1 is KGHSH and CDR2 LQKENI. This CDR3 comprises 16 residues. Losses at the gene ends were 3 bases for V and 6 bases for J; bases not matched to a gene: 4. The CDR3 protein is CASSPGGLAGGDTQYF. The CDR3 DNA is TGTGCCAGCTCACCGGGGGGACTAGCGGGAGGCGATACGCAGTATTTT.

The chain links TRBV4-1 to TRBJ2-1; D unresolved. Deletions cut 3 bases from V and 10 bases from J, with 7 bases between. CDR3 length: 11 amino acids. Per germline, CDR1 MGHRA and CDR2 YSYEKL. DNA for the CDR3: TGCGCCAGCAGCCAGGGCTACGAGCAGTTCTTC. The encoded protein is CASSQGYEQFF.

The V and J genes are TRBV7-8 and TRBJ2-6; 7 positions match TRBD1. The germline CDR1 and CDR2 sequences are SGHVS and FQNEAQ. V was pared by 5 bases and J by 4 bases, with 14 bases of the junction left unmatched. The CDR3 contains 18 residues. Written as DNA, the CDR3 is TGTGCCAGCAGCACCCGACAGGGTGTGGGTATCGGGGCCAACGTCCTGACTTTC. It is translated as CASSTRQGVGIGANVLTF.

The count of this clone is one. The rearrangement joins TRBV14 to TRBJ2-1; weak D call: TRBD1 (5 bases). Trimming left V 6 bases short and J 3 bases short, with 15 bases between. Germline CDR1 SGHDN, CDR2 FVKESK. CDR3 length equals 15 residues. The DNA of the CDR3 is TGTGCCAGCAGTCTATTCCAGGGAAACTACAATGAGCAGTTCTTC. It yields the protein CASSLFQGNYNEQFF.

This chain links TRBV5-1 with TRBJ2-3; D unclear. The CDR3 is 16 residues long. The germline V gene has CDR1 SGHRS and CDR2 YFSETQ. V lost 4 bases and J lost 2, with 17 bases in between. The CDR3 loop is CASSDTTFGYTDTQYF. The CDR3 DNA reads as TGCGCCAGCAGCGATACTACCTTCGGATACACAGATACGCAGTATTTT.

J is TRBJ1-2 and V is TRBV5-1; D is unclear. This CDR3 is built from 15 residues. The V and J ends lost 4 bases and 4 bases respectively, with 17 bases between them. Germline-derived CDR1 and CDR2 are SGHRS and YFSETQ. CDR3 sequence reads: CASSPRDEAPYGYTF. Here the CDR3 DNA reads TGCGCCAGCAGCCCCCGAGATGAGGCTCCCTATGGCTACACCTTC.

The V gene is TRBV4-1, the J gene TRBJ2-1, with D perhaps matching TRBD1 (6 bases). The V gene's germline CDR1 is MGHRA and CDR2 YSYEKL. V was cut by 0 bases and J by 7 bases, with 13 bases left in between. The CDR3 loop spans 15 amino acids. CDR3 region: CASSQEGGLGNEQFF. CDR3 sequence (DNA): TGCGCCAGCAGCCAAGAAGGGGGTTTGGGGAATGAGCAGTTCTTC.

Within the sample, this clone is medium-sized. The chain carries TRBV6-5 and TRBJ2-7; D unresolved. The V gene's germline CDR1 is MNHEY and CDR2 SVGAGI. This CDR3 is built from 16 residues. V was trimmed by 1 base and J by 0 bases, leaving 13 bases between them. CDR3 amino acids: CASSYWLLPSSYEQYF. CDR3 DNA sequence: TGTGCCAGCAGTTACTGGCTTCTCCCCAGCTCCTACGAGCAGTACTTC.

The CDR3: CASSIRDNNQPQHF. Here the CDR3 DNA reads TGTGCCAGTAGTATACGGGACAACAATCAGCCCCAGCATTTT. This rearrangement joins TRBV19 to TRBJ1-5, with a tentative D call TRBD1 (6 bases). The CDR3 length is 14 residues. The V gene's germline CDR1 is LNHDA and CDR2 SQIVND (reference sequence). Trimming took off 2 bases at V and 3 bases at J, with 8 bases between the two ends.

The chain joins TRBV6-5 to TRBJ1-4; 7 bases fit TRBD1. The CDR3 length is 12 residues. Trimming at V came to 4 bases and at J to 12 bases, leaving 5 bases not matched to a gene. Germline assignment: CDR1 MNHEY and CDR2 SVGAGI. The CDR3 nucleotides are TGTGCCAGCAGTTCGACAGGGAGCGAACTGTTTTTT. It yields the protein CASSSTGSELFF.

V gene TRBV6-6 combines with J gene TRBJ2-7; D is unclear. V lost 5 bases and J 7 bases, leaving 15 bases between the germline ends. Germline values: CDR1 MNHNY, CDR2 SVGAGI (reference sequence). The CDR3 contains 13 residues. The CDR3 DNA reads TGTGCCAGCAGTCGATCCCAGACACCAGAGCAGTACTTC. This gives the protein CASSRSQTPEQYF.

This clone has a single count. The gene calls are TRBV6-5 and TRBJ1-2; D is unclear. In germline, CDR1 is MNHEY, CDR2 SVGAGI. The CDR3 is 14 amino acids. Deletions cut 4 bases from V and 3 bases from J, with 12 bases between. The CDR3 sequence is CASSSPFSYYGYTF. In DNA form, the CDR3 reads TGTGCCAGCAGTTCCCCTTTTTCCTACTATGGCTACACCTTC.

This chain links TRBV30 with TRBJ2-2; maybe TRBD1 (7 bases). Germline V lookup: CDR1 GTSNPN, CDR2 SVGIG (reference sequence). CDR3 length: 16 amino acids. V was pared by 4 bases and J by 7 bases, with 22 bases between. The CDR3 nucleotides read TGTGCCTGGAACCGTCTCTTGCAGGGGGGATACGGGGAGCTGTTTTTT. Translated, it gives CAWNRLLQGGYGELFF.

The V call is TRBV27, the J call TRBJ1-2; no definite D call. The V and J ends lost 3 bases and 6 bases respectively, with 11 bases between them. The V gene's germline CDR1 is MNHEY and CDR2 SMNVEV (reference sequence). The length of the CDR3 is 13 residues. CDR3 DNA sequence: TGTGCCAGCAGTTTTAGCTCGTCCAATGGCTACACCTTC. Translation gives CASSFSSSNGYTF.

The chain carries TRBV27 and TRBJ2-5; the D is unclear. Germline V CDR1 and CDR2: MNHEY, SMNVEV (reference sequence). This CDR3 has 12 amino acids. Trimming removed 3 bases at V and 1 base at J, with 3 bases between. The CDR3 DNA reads TGTGCCAGCAGTTTTCGCCAAGAGACCCAGTACTTC. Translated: CASSFRQETQYF.

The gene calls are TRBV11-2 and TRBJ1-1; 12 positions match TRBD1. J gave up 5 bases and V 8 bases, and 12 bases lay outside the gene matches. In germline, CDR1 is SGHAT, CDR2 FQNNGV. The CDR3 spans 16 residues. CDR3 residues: CASGGTGQGARTEAFF. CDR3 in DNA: TGTGCCAGCGGTGGGACGGGACAGGGGGCACGGACTGAAGCTTTCTTT.

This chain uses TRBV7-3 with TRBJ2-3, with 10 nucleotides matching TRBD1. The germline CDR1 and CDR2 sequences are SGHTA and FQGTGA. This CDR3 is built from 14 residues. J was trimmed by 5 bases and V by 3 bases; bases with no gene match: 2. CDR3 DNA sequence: TGTGCCAGCAGCTTTAGGACAGGGGGAGATACGCAGTATTTT. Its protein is CASSFRTGGDTQYF.

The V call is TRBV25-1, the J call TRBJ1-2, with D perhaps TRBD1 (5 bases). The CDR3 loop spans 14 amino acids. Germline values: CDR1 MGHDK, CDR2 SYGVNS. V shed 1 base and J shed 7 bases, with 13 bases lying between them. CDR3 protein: CASSELGRVGGYTF. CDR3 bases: TGTGCCAGCAGTGAATTGGGCAGGGTGGGTGGCTACACCTTC.

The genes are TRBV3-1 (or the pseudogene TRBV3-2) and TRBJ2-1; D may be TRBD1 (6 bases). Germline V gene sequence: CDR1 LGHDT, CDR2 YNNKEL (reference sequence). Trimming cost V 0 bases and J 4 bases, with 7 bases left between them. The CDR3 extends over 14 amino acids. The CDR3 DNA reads TGTGCCAGCAGCCAAGAAGGGGGTTACAATGAGCAGTTCTTC. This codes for CASSQEGGYNEQFF.